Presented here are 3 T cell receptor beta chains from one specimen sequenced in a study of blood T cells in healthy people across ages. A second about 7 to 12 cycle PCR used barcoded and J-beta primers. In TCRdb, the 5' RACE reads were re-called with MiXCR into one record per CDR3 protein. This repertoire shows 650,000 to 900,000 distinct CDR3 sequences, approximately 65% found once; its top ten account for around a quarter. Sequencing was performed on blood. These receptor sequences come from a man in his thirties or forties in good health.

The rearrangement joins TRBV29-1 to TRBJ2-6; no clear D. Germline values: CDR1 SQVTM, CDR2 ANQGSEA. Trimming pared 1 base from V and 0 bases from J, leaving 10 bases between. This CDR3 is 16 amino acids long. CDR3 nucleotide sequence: TGCAGCGTTGAAGGGAGCAGTGACTCTGGGGCCAACGTCCTGACTTTC. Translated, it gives CSVEGSSDSGANVLTF.

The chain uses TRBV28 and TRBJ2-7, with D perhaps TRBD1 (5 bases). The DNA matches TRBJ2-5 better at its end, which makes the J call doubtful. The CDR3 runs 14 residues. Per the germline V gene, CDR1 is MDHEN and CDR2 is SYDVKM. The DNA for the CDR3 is TGTGCCAGCAGTTTGCCCCTCAGGGCAGAGACCCAGTACTTC. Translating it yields CASSLPLRAETQYF.

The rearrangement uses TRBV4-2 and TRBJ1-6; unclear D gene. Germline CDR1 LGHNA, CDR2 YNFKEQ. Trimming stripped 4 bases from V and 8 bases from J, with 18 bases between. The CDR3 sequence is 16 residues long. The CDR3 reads CASSPTSDSGDSPLHF. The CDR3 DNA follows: TGTGCCAGCAGCCCGACGTCGGACTCCGGGGATTCACCCCTCCACTTT.